These 17 T cell receptor beta chains share one sample of origin, sequenced in a study of blood T cells in healthy people across ages. A second PCR of about 7 to 11 cycles used a sample-barcoded 5' primer and a J-beta primer mix. Via MiXCR, TCRdb re-called the 5' RACE reads, giving one row per CDR3 protein. Here the sample spans around 1,500,000 distinct CDR3 sequences, under 30% being singletons. Sequencing used blood. All receptors come from a woman aged 30 to 39 in good health.

On this clonotype itself: A single base separates this from a much larger clone, so it may be a read error. As DNA, the CDR3 is TGTGCCAGCAGAATGGGGACGGTGTTCTCCTACGAGCAGTACTTC. This sequence encodes CASRMGTVFSYEQYF. The chain links TRBV2 to TRBJ2-7; D assignment may be TRBD1 or TRBD2 (5 bases each). This CDR3 is 15 amino acids long. V lost 6 bases, J lost 0 bases, and 15 bases lay in between. The germline CDR1 and CDR2 sequences are SNHLY and FYNNEI.

Concerning this clonotype: A much larger clone lies one base from this, so it may be a read error. The gene calls are TRBV12-3 or TRBV12-4 and TRBJ2-7, with D tentatively TRBD2 (5 bases). V was shortened by 4 bases and J by 7 bases, with 23 bases between the two germline ends. This CDR3 is 16 amino acids long. The CDR3 protein is CASSSLDGNSYNEQYF. CDR3 bases: TGTGCCAGCAGTTCCTTAGACGGGAACTCCTACAATGAGCAGTACTTC.

The chain carries TRBV2 and TRBJ2-5; 11 nucleotides line up with TRBD1. CDR3 size: 16 residues. Germline assignment: CDR1 SNHLY and CDR2 FYNNEI. Unmatched junction bases numbered 12, after V lost 10 bases and J lost 2 bases. The CDR3 is CAIIDRDRGEQETQYF. For the CDR3, the DNA is TGTGCCATCATAGACCGGGACAGGGGGGAACAAGAGACCCAGTACTTC. The variable domain in full, completed from reference TRBV2 and TRBJ2-5, reads EPEVTQTPSHQVTQMGQEVILRCVPISNHLYFYWYRQILGQKVEFLVSFYNNEISEKSEIFDDQFSVERPDGSNFTLKIRSTKLEDSAMYFCAIIDRDRGEQETQYFGPGTRLLVL.

This clonotype was recorded at least ten times. This sequence joins TRBV7-2 and TRBJ1-2; no firm D call. V was clipped by 4 bases and J by 8 bases, with 8 bases between them. The CDR3 length is 11 residues. Germline V gene sequence: CDR1 SGHTA, CDR2 FQGNSA. DNA of the CDR3: TGTGCCAGCAGCTCGATTAGGGGCTACACCTTC. Translation: CASSSIRGYTF.

This clonotype was counted a few times. Written as DNA, the CDR3 is TGTGCCAGCAGTCCCCCCCACGCAGGGGCAAGGTATGGCTACACCTTC. Residues: CASSPPHAGARYGYTF. This chain connects TRBV7-9 to TRBJ1-2; a possible D gene is TRBD1 (6 bases). CDR3 length: 16 amino acids. In germline, CDR1 is SEHNR, CDR2 FQNEAQ (reference sequence). Between the trimmed V and J ends, which lost 6 bases and 5 bases, there was a span of 22 bases. Combining the CDR3 with reference TRBV7-9 and TRBJ1-2 gives the whole variable domain DTGVSQNPRHKITKRGQNVTFRCDPISEHNRLYWYRQTLGQGPEFLTYFQNEAQLEKSRLLSDRFSAERPKGSFSTLEIQRTEQGDSAMYLCASSPPHAGARYGYTFGSGTRLTVV.

The CDR3 here is CASSLQSPNEKLFF. As DNA, the CDR3 is TGCGCCAGCAGCCTACAGTCACCTAATGAAAAACTGTTTTTT. The J gene is TRBJ1-4, the V gene TRBV5-1, with no clear D. The germline CDR1 and CDR2 sequences are SGHRS and YFSETQ. There are 14 residues in the CDR3. Trimming pared 4 bases from V and 3 bases from J, leaving 10 bases between.

Notes on this clonotype: The germline gene is not matched at one end of the junction; a read error may be the cause. The chain carries TRBV7-9 and TRBJ2-1; the D is unclear. Germline CDR1 reads SEHNR; CDR2 reads FQNEAQ (reference sequence). The CDR3 consists of 16 residues. CDR3: CASSLSGWSSYNEQFF. CDR3 sequence (DNA): TGTGCTAGCAGCTTATCCGGGTGGAGCTCCTACAATGAGCAGTTCTTC. The full variable domain, in which reference TRBV7-9 and TRBJ2-1 provide the parts outside the CDR3, is DTGVSQNPRHKITKRGQNVTFRCDPISEHNRLYWYRQTLGQGPEFLTYFQNEAQLEKSRLLSDRFSAERPKGSFSTLEIQRTEQGDSAMYLCASSLSGWSSYNEQFFGPGTRLTVL.

The chain combines TRBV10-3 with TRBJ2-1, with D maybe TRBD1 (6 bases). Per germline, CDR1 ENHRY and CDR2 SYGVKD. This CDR3 region has 16 residues. The germline V and J ends were trimmed by 4 bases and 0 bases, with 13 bases remaining between them. CDR3 nucleotide sequence: TGTGCCATCAGTGGGGACAACTTAGGCTCCTACAATGAGCAGTTCTTC. Its protein is CAISGDNLGSYNEQFF.

This clonotype was seen only a few times. This chain joins TRBV18 and TRBJ2-4; D is uncertain. This CDR3 is built from 15 residues. V shed 2 bases and J shed 5 bases, with 13 bases lying between them. Germline CDR1 KGHSH, CDR2 LQKENI. Written as DNA, the CDR3 is TGTGCCAGCTCACCAACAGTCGGCATTGAAAACATTCAGTACTTC. Its translation: CASSPTVGIENIQYF. Using reference TRBV18 and TRBJ2-4 for the parts outside the CDR3, the full variable domain is NAGVMQNPRHLVRRRGQEARLRCSPMKGHSHVYWYRQLPEEGLKFMVYLQKENIIDESGMPKERFSAEFPKEGPSILRIQQVVRGDSAAYFCASSPTVGIENIQYFGAGTRLSVL.

This clonotype was detected only a few times. V is TRBV20-1 and J is TRBJ2-6, with 9 bases aligning to TRBD1. V was clipped by 5 bases and J by 2 bases; unmatched bases: 13. CDR1 is DFQATT, CDR2 SNEGSKA, per germline (reference sequence). This CDR3 is 18 amino acids long. The CDR3 sequence: CSAQPIQGASAGANVLTF. The CDR3 bases are TGCAGTGCTCAACCCATACAGGGGGCGTCTGCTGGGGCCAACGTCCTGACTTTC.

This clonotype was observed a handful of times. The chain uses TRBV7-2 and TRBJ2-3; the match to TRBD2 covers 13 bases. The CDR3 totals 16 residues. Trimming removed 6 bases from V and 6 bases from J; junction bases left unmatched: 9. Germline-derived CDR1 and CDR2 are SGHTA and FQGNSA. The CDR3 here is CASSYPGLAGRDTQYF. In DNA form, the CDR3 reads TGTGCCAGCAGTTATCCGGGACTAGCGGGACGCGATACGCAGTATTTT. The full variable domain, in which reference TRBV7-2 and TRBJ2-3 provide the parts outside the CDR3, is GAGVSQSPSNKVTEKGKDVELRCDPISGHTALYWYRQSLGQGLEFLIYFQGNSAPDKSGLPSDRFSAERTGGSVSTLTIQRTQQEDSAVYLCASSYPGLAGRDTQYFGPGTRLTVL.

To note about this clonotype: Its ends do not fully match the called genes, so a read error is possible. V gene TRBV7-9 combines with J gene TRBJ1-5, with D unresolved. Germline assignment: CDR1 SEHNR and CDR2 FQNEAQ (reference sequence). This CDR3 is built from 13 residues. Here the CDR3 reads CSSSLPGNQPQHF. As DNA, the CDR3 is TGTTCCAGCAGCCTACCTGGGAATCAGCCCCAGCATTTT.

This clonotype was seen a handful of times. The chain combines TRBV5-1 with TRBJ2-1, with 7 bases fitting TRBD2. J lost 4 bases, V lost 0 bases, and 4 bases had no gene match. The CDR3 has 15 residues. Per germline, CDR1 SGHRS and CDR2 YFSETQ. The CDR3 loop is CASSLGAGMYNEQFF. CDR3 nucleotide sequence: TGCGCCAGCAGCTTGGGAGCGGGGATGTACAATGAGCAGTTCTTC.

This clonotype was recorded a few times. The V and J genes are TRBV5-1 and TRBJ2-1, with a tentative D call TRBD2 (6 bases). CDR1 and CDR2 (germline): SGHRS, YFSETQ. V was clipped by 0 bases and J by 10 bases, with 14 bases between them. The length of the CDR3 is 14 residues. In DNA form, the CDR3 reads TGCGCCAGCAGCTTGGCCTACGGGGGAGAGGAGCAGTTCTTC. It is translated as CASSLAYGGEEQFF.

With respect to this clonotype: A much larger clone is a single base away; this may be a read error. The chain couples TRBV5-1 to TRBJ2-1; no firm D call. Per germline, CDR1 SGHRS and CDR2 YFSETQ. This CDR3 spans 15 amino acids. The CDR3 loop reads CASTDLALPYNERFF. For the CDR3, the DNA is TGCGCCAGCACCGATTTAGCCCTCCCCTACAATGAGCGGTTCTTC.

The sample holds a few counts of this clonotype. V is TRBV25-1 and J is TRBJ1-2, with D possibly being TRBD1 (5 bases). From germline, CDR1 is MGHDK and CDR2 SYGVNS. Trimming took off 4 bases at V and 4 bases at J, with 10 bases between the two ends. The CDR3 is 13 amino acids. The CDR3 here is CASSGGPGYGYTF. The DNA for the CDR3 is TGTGCCAGCAGTGGGGGACCGGGCTATGGCTACACCTTC.

The rearrangement uses TRBV3-1 and TRBJ2-1; 10 bases align to TRBD1. This CDR3 contains 15 residues. Germline CDR1 and CDR2: LGHDT and YNNKEL (reference sequence). The V segment lost 0 bases and the J segment 9 bases; nucleotides outside the gene matches: 5. The CDR3 spells CASSQDWTGGGEQFF. In DNA, the CDR3 is TGTGCCAGCAGCCAAGATTGGACAGGGGGGGGTGAGCAGTTCTTC.